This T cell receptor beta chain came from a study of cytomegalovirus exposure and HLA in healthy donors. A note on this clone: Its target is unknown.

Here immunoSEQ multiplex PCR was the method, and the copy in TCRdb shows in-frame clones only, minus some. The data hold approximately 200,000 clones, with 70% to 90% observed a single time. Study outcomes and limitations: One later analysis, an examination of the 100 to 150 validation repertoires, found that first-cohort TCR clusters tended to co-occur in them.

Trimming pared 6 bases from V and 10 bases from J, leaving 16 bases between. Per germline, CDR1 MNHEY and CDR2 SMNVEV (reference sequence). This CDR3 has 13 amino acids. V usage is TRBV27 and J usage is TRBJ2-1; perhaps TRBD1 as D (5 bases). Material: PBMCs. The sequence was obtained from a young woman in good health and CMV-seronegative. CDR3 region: CASRSIQGYEQFF. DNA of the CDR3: TGTGCCAGCAGAAGTATCCAGGGTTACGAGCAGTTCTTC.